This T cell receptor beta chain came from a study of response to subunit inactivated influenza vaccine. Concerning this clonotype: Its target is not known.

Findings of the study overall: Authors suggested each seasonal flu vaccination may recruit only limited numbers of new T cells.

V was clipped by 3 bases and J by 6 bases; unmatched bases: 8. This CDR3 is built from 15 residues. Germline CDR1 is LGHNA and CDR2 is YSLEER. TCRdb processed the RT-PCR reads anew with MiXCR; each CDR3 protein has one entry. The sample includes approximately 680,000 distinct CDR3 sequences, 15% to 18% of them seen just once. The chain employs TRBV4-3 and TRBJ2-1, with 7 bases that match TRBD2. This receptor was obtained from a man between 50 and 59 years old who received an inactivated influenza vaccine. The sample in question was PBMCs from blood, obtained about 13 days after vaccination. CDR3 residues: CASSHGLELANEQFF. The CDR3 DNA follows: TGCGCCAGCAGCCACGGACTAGAGCTGGCCAATGAGCAGTTCTTC.